A selection of T cell receptor beta chains follows, all from one sample in a study of PD-L1 blockade in urothelial cancer. Produced via immunoSEQ multiplex PCR; TCRdb's table is partial and in-frame only. The sample records about 100,000 clones, roughly nine tenths being singletons. Material: PBMCs, obtained around atezolizumab (anti-PD-L1) treatment. Receptor source: a woman of 80 years or more with urothelial cancer. Each CDR3 is given with its conserved first and last residue. Each record gives: J gene, clone size, V gene, CDR3 protein. A row's size may be missing; if present it is once, few, many or a size class.

J gene: TRBJ2-2
clone size: -
V gene: TRBV6-4
CDR3 protein: CASSEVQGNTGELFF

J gene: TRBJ2-1
clone size: -
V gene: TRBV6-6
CDR3 protein: CASSSGTGAYNEQFF

J gene: TRBJ2-3
clone size: once
V gene: TRBV27
CDR3 protein: CAISTDTQYF

J gene: TRBJ1-2
clone size: -
V gene: TRBV6-5
CDR3 protein: CASSYGQGARGYTF

J gene: TRBJ2-5
clone size: -
V gene: TRBV2
CDR3 protein: CASSPGQLYQETQYF

J gene: TRBJ1-5
clone size: -
V gene: TRBV6-5
CDR3 protein: CASSFSGAGNQPQHF

J gene: TRBJ1-1
clone size: once
V gene: TRBV19
CDR3 protein: CASTYGWRAFF

J gene: TRBJ2-7
clone size: -
V gene: TRBV5-4
CDR3 protein: CASSDLQGSYEQYF

J gene: TRBJ2-3
clone size: -
V gene: TRBV12-5
CDR3 protein: CASGLVRGQGVADTQYF

J gene: TRBJ2-7
clone size: -
V gene: TRBV19
CDR3 protein: CASSISTGVGYEQYF

J gene: TRBJ2-3
clone size: -
V gene: TRBV7-3
CDR3 protein: CASSPGSGRADTQYF

J gene: TRBJ1-1
clone size: -
V gene: TRBV5-5
CDR3 protein: CASSSLERYTEAFF

J gene: TRBJ1-2
clone size: few
V gene: TRBV19
CDR3 protein: CASSIDLGNYGYTF